The rows below give T cell receptor beta chains drawn from one sample of a study of blood T cell repertoires in COVID-19. The protocol was immunoSEQ multiplex PCR, while the TCRdb copy is restricted to in-frame clones and leaves out a portion. This table has approximately 240,000 clones, about 90% appearing once. The specimen was peripheral blood. The receptors shown here come from a woman in her late teens or twenties who had recovered from COVID-19. The CDR3 runs from the conserved cysteine through the conserved F or W. Fields, in order: V gene, J gene, clone size, D gene, CDR3 DNA, CDR3 protein. The D gene is left open where the match is weak. Some rows have no size entry. The others give once, few or many, or a class for an expanded clone.

v_gene: TRBV5-1; j_gene: TRBJ2-4; abundance: -; d_gene: -; CDR3nt: TGCGCCAGCAGCACTGAAAACGGAGGCATTCAGTACTTC; CDR3aa: CASSTENGGIQYF
v_gene: TRBV5-4; j_gene: TRBJ2-7; abundance: -; d_gene: -; CDR3nt: TGTGCCAGCAGCTTTAACAATTACGAGCAGTACTTC; CDR3aa: CASSFNNYEQYF
v_gene: TRBV24-1; j_gene: TRBJ2-1; abundance: -; d_gene: TRBD1; CDR3nt: TGTGCCACCAGTGATTCCGGGACAGTCATCTACAATGAGCAGTTCTTC; CDR3aa: CATSDSGTVIYNEQFF
v_gene: TRBV19; j_gene: TRBJ1-2; abundance: -; d_gene: TRBD1; CDR3nt: TGTGCCAGTAGCCGGGACAGTTATGGCTACACCTTC; CDR3aa: CASSRDSYGYTF
v_gene: TRBV20-1; j_gene: TRBJ2-5; abundance: -; d_gene: TRBD2; CDR3nt: TGCAGTGCTAGTGACATCCCTAGCGGGCCGGGACAAGAGACCCAGTACTTC; CDR3aa: CSASDIPSGPGQETQYF
v_gene: TRBV4-2; j_gene: TRBJ2-1; abundance: -; d_gene: -; CDR3nt: TGTGCCAGCAGCCTTGCCGTTGGGGAGCGTCTTGTCAATGAGCAGTTCTTC; CDR3aa: CASSLAVGERLVNEQFF
v_gene: TRBV28; j_gene: TRBJ2-3; abundance: -; d_gene: TRBD2; CDR3nt: TGTGCCAGCAGACCTAGCGGGAGAGGCACAGATACGCAGTATTTT; CDR3aa: CASRPSGRGTDTQYF
v_gene: TRBV3-1/TRBV3-2; j_gene: TRBJ1-1; abundance: -; d_gene: -; CDR3nt: TGTGCCAGCAGCCCTAAGAAGGGGACTGAAGCTTTCTTT; CDR3aa: CASSPKKGTEAFF
v_gene: TRBV9; j_gene: TRBJ1-3; abundance: -; d_gene: TRBD1; CDR3nt: TGTGCCAGCAGCCCCCGCCTCCCAGGGGGCCCAGGAAACACCATATATTTT; CDR3aa: CASSPRLPGGPGNTIYF
v_gene: TRBV4-3; j_gene: TRBJ2-7; abundance: -; d_gene: TRBD2; CDR3nt: TGCGCCAGCAGCCGCACTAGCGCCGGCCCCTACGAGCAGTACTTC; CDR3aa: CASSRTSAGPYEQYF
v_gene: TRBV7-2; j_gene: TRBJ1-1; abundance: -; d_gene: -; CDR3nt: TGTGCCAGCAGCTTAGTGGTGGCAGGGAAAAACACTGAAGCTTTCTTT; CDR3aa: CASSLVVAGKNTEAFF
v_gene: TRBV29-1; j_gene: TRBJ2-1; abundance: -; d_gene: TRBD2; CDR3nt: TGCAGCGTTGGTTTAGCGGGAGGACTCAATGAGCAGTTCTTC; CDR3aa: CSVGLAGGLNEQFF
v_gene: TRBV7-2; j_gene: TRBJ2-1; abundance: -; d_gene: TRBD2; CDR3nt: TGTGCCAGCAGCCCCGGACTAGCGCCTAACAACAATGAGCAGTTCTTC; CDR3aa: CASSPGLAPNNNEQFF
v_gene: TRBV6-2/TRBV6-3; j_gene: TRBJ2-7; abundance: -; d_gene: TRBD2; CDR3nt: TGTGCCAGCAGTCCGACTAGCGGTCCCTACGAGCAGTACTTC; CDR3aa: CASSPTSGPYEQYF
v_gene: TRBV5-1; j_gene: TRBJ2-7; abundance: -; d_gene: TRBD1; CDR3nt: TGCGCCAGCAGCGAGGGACAGGGAGGATCGTCCTACGAGCAGTACTTC; CDR3aa: CASSEGQGGSSYEQYF
v_gene: TRBV27; j_gene: TRBJ1-1; abundance: -; d_gene: TRBD1; CDR3nt: TGTGCCAGCACCCAGGCCGGGACAGGGATCACTGAAGCTTTCTTT; CDR3aa: CASTQAGTGITEAFF
v_gene: TRBV5-1; j_gene: TRBJ1-2; abundance: -; d_gene: -; CDR3nt: TGCGCCAGCAGCTTGGCGTTGGGTCCGGGATATGGCTACACCTTC; CDR3aa: CASSLALGPGYGYTF
v_gene: TRBV11-1; j_gene: TRBJ2-7; abundance: -; d_gene: -; CDR3nt: TGTGCCAGCAGCTCCCATAGCGTTGGGTACGAGCAGTACTTC; CDR3aa: CASSSHSVGYEQYF
v_gene: TRBV7-6; j_gene: TRBJ2-7; abundance: -; d_gene: TRBD2; CDR3nt: TGTGCCAGCAGCTACGAGCGGGAGGGCCACGAGCAGTACTTC; CDR3aa: CASSYEREGHEQYF
v_gene: TRBV9; j_gene: TRBJ1-2; abundance: -; d_gene: -; CDR3nt: TGTGCCAGCACCCTGCGGGTGAGTGATGGCTACACCTTC; CDR3aa: CASTLRVSDGYTF
v_gene: TRBV11-2; j_gene: TRBJ2-3; abundance: -; d_gene: TRBD2; CDR3nt: TGTGCCAGCAGCTGGGATGGCCTAGCGGGAGGGATAGATACGCAGTATTTT; CDR3aa: CASSWDGLAGGIDTQYF
v_gene: TRBV10-3; j_gene: TRBJ2-7; abundance: -; d_gene: TRBD2; CDR3nt: TGTGCCACTAACCGAGGACTAGCGGGAGACGAGCAGTACTTC; CDR3aa: CATNRGLAGDEQYF
v_gene: TRBV20-1; j_gene: TRBJ2-3; abundance: -; d_gene: TRBD2; CDR3nt: TGCAGTGCTAGTATCGGGACTAGCGCCACAGATACGCAGTATTTT; CDR3aa: CSASIGTSATDTQYF
v_gene: TRBV7-8; j_gene: TRBJ2-7; abundance: -; d_gene: -; CDR3nt: TGTGCCAGCAGTTTTCCGGGAAGAGCCGTCTACGAGCAGTACTTC; CDR3aa: CASSFPGRAVYEQYF
v_gene: TRBV10-2; j_gene: TRBJ2-3; abundance: -; d_gene: -; CDR3nt: TGCGCCAGCAGTGAGGCGCGAGCAGATACGCAGTATTTT; CDR3aa: CASSEARADTQYF
v_gene: TRBV5-1; j_gene: TRBJ1-2; abundance: -; d_gene: -; CDR3nt: TGCGCCAGCAGCTGGGAGGGGACCAACTACACCTTC; CDR3aa: CASSWEGTNYTF
v_gene: TRBV9; j_gene: TRBJ2-1; abundance: once; d_gene: -; CDR3nt: TGTGCCAGCAGCGACGGGGGATTCAGCTCCTACAATGAGCAGTTCTTC; CDR3aa: CASSDGGFSSYNEQFF
v_gene: TRBV16; j_gene: TRBJ2-1; abundance: few; d_gene: -; CDR3nt: TGTGCCAGCAGCCATCCGGTGCGGACAAGTGAGCAGTTCTTC; CDR3aa: CASSHPVRTSEQFF